What follows are 10 T cell receptor beta chains derived from one specimen sequenced in a study of cytomegalovirus exposure and HLA in healthy donors. In the PCR, 60 Vbeta and 13 Jbeta primers were used. The repertoire was sequenced with immunoSEQ multiplex PCR; TCRdb's copy has only in-frame clones and lacks some. The sample comprises about 88,000 clones, roughly 63% of which are singletons, and under 3% rests with the top ten. Sequencing was done on a sample of PBMCs. Source of these receptors: a man aged 50 or older in good health and CMV-seronegative.

The chain employs TRBV30 and TRBJ1-4, with D uncertain. V gave up 6 bases and J gave up 0 bases, with 11 bases separating them. The CDR3 consists of 14 residues. Germline V CDR1 and CDR2: GTSNPN, SVGIG (reference sequence). This CDR3 is CACLAWATNEKLFF. Written as DNA, the CDR3 is TGTGCCTGCCTAGCGTGGGCAACTAATGAAAAACTGTTTTTT.

The V call is TRBV7-2, the J call TRBJ2-1, with 7 nucleotides matching TRBD2. The trim removed 0 bases at V and 4 bases at J, leaving 3 bases unmatched. The length of the CDR3 is 15 residues. Germline CDR1 is SGHTA and CDR2 is FQGNSA. The CDR3 nucleotides are TGTGCCAGCAGCTTAGCGGGGGGGATATACAATGAGCAGTTCTTC. Encoded protein: CASSLAGGIYNEQFF.

The chain carries TRBV5-1 and TRBJ1-4; 9 bases agree with TRBD1. Germline CDR1 SGHRS, CDR2 YFSETQ. This CDR3 has 14 amino acids. The J segment lost 7 bases and the V segment lost 5 bases, leaving 6 bases of the junction unmatched. The CDR3 is CASRPGQGGEKLFF. The CDR3 DNA sequence: TGCGCCAGCAGACCGGGACAGGGCGGTGAAAAACTGTTTTTT.

The rearrangement joins TRBV9 to TRBJ1-3, with D possibly TRBD1 on 6 matching bases. With 3 bases removed from V and 4 bases from J, the gap between germline ends came to 20 bases. Looked up from germline, CDR1 is SGDLS and CDR2 is YYNGEE. This CDR3 spans 17 amino acids. This CDR3 is CASSEGSGGASGNTIYF. The CDR3 bases are TGTGCCAGCAGCGAGGGTTCTGGGGGGGCGTCGGGAAACACCATATATTTT.

The chain combines TRBV5-1 with TRBJ2-2; 10 positions match TRBD1. The CDR3 length is 14 residues. With 4 bases clipped from V and 7 bases from J, the junction kept 4 bases outside the gene matches. CDR1 and CDR2 (germline): SGHRS, YFSETQ. The CDR3 region has the DNA TGCGCCAGCAGCCGGACAGGGGGGAACGGGGAGCTGTTTTTT. Protein: CASSRTGGNGELFF. The full variable domain, in which reference TRBV5-1 and TRBJ2-2 provide the parts outside the CDR3, is KAGVTQTPRYLIKTRGQQVTLSCSPISGHRSVSWYQQTPGQGLQFLFEYFSETQRNKGNFPGRFSGRQFSNSRSEMNVSTLELGDSALYLCASSRTGGNGELFFGEGSRLTVL.

This chain uses TRBV7-9 with TRBJ1-6, with D possibly being TRBD1 (6 bases). The CDR3 extends over 14 amino acids. Trimming took 6 bases from V and 7 from J, leaving 13 bases between them. Germline lookup yields CDR1 SEHNR and CDR2 FQNEAQ (reference sequence). CDR3 nucleotides: TGTGCCAGCAGACAGAAGGGGGGGAATTCACCCCTCCACTTT. This translates into CASRQKGGNSPLHF.

The rearrangement joins TRBV6-5 to TRBJ2-1, with TRBD2 matching 8 bases. Germline V gives CDR1 MNHEY, CDR2 SVGAGI. The CDR3 has 13 amino acids. The V segment lost 6 bases and the J segment 7 bases; nucleotides outside the gene matches: 5. CDR3 residues: CASRSGSRNEQFF. The CDR3 DNA follows: TGTGCCAGCAGGAGCGGGAGTCGTAATGAGCAGTTCTTC.

This chain links TRBV15 with TRBJ1-1; D is ambiguous. Between the trimmed V and J ends, which lost 0 bases and 1 base, there was a span of 3 bases. The germline V gene has CDR1 LNHNV and CDR2 YYDKDF (reference sequence). The CDR3 extends over 13 amino acids. The CDR3: CATSRDRNTEAFF. The CDR3 DNA is TGTGCCACCAGCAGAGACCGGAACACTGAAGCTTTCTTT. The complete variable domain, with remaining parts taken from reference TRBV15 and TRBJ1-1, reads DAMVIQNPRYQVTQFGKPVTLSCSQTLNHNVMYWYQQKSSQAPKLLFHYYDKDFNNEADTPDNFQSRRPNTSFCFLDIRSPGLGDTAMYLCATSRDRNTEAFFGQGTRLTVV.

The genes are TRBV7-2 and TRBJ1-1; D gene ambiguous. Looked up from germline, CDR1 is SGHTA and CDR2 is FQGNSA. The CDR3 covers 15 residues. V lost 1 base, J lost 2 bases, and 11 bases lay in between. CDR3 sequence reads: CASSLVPSLNTEAFF. Written as DNA, the CDR3 is TGTGCCAGCAGCTTAGTCCCGAGCCTAAACACTGAAGCTTTCTTT.

This clone was recorded only once. The chain carries TRBV5-1 and TRBJ2-3, with D possibly TRBD1 on 6 matching bases. In germline, CDR1 is SGHRS, CDR2 YFSETQ. Trimming took 0 bases from V and 2 from J, leaving 13 bases between them. The CDR3 is 16 residues long. In DNA, the CDR3 is TGCGCCAGCAGCTTGGCCTTCACAGGGAACACAGATACGCAGTATTTT. Protein: CASSLAFTGNTDTQYF.